The text below deals with one TCR beta chain. This specimen belongs to a study of shared clonotypes between healthy human individuals. Profiled with immunoSEQ multiplex PCR; TCRdb holds only in-frame clones, not every one. Of roughly 520,000 clones in the sample, approximately 95% are singletons; the top ten hold 0.05% to 0.08%. The TCR sequence derives from a woman in her 30s in good health. What was sequenced was naive CD4+ T cells sorted from blood. Regarding subset: CD45RA+ positively selected.

The chain's CDR3 is CASSLTAQGNTEAFF. The CDR3 DNA sequence: TGTGCCAGCAGCTTAACGGCACAGGGGAACACTGAAGCTTTCTTT. The V call is TRBV7-3, the J call TRBJ1-1; maybe TRBD1 (6 bases). Germline V lookup: CDR1 SGHTA, CDR2 FQGTGA. The CDR3 has 15 residues. Trimming stripped 0 bases from V and 1 base from J, with 9 bases between.